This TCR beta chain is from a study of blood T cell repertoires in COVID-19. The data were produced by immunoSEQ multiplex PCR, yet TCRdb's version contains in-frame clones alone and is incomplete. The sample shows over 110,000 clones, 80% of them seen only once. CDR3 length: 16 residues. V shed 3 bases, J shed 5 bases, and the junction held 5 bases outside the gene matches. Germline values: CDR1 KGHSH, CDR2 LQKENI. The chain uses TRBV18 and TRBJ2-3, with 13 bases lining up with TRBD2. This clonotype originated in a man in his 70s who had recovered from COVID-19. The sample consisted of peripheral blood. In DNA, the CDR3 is TGTGCCAGCTCACCCACCGGGACTAGCGGGATAGATACGCAGTATTTT. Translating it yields CASSPTGTSGIDTQYF. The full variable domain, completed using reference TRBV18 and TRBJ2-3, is NAGVMQNPRHLVRRRGQEARLRCSPMKGHSHVYWYRQLPEEGLKFMVYLQKENIIDESGMPKERFSAEFPKEGPSILRIQQVVRGDSAAYFCASSPTGTSGIDTQYFGPGTRLTVL.